What follows are 26 T cell receptor beta chains derived from one specimen sequenced in a study of molecular identifiers for immune sequencing clone quantification. TCRdb reanalysed the PCR reads using MiXCR and keeps one entry per CDR3 protein. The sample contains about 500,000 distinct CDR3 sequences, around 25% of which appear only once. Source material: naive CD8+ T cells from blood, with Jurkat cell RNA spiked in. Subset meaning: FACS-sorted CD8+CD4-CCR7+CD45RA+ naive T cells. The receptors here all came from a human donor in good health. Some libraries in this study had Jurkat cell RNA spiked in.

This clonotype came up a few times. V and J are TRBV7-6 and TRBJ1-1; no reliable D call. Germline CDR1 is SGHVS and CDR2 is FNYEAQ. The CDR3 has 17 residues. The V end lost 5 bases, the J end lost 1 base, and 20 bases lay between the germline ends. In DNA, the CDR3 is TGTGCCAGCAGCGTTGGGGTCAGGATTCTTAAGAACACTGAAGCTTTCTTT. This codes for CASSVGVRILKNTEAFF.

This chain joins TRBV19 and TRBJ2-7; the D call may be TRBD1 or TRBD2 (7 bases each). This CDR3 spans 16 amino acids. V was shortened by 5 bases and J by 2 bases, with 19 bases between the two germline ends. CDR1 is LNHDA, CDR2 SQIVND, per germline (reference sequence). CDR3 residues: CASSPHQGEGAYEQYF. Written as DNA, the CDR3 is TGTGCCAGTAGTCCACATCAGGGGGAGGGCGCCTACGAGCAGTACTTC. The variable domain in full, with the rest retrieved from reference TRBV19 and TRBJ2-7, is DGGITQSPKYLFRKEGQNVTLSCEQNLNHDAMYWYRQDPGQGLRLIYYSQIVNDFQKGDIAEGYSVSREKKESFPLTVTSAQKNPTAFYLCASSPHQGEGAYEQYFGPGTRLTVT.

For this clonotype: This sequence may be a read error, since a much larger clone differs from it by one base. The CDR3 DNA follows: TGTACCAGTAGTATGGGCGGACCCTACGAGCAGTACTTC. It translates to CTSSMGGPYEQYF. The chain uses TRBV19 and TRBJ2-7; the D is unclear. Germline CDR1 reads LNHDA; CDR2 reads SQIVND (reference sequence). This CDR3 contains 13 residues.

This clonotype was counted many times. This chain links TRBV4-1 with TRBJ2-1; 10 bases line up with TRBD2. J lost 3 bases, V lost 2 bases, and 4 bases had no gene match. The CDR3 length is 16 residues. Germline V gene sequence: CDR1 MGHRA, CDR2 YSYEKL. The CDR3 protein is CASSQRLAGDYNEQFF. Written as DNA, the CDR3 is TGCGCCAGCAGCCAACGCCTAGCGGGGGACTACAATGAGCAGTTCTTC.

This clonotype turned up a few times. The chain joins TRBV20-1 to TRBJ2-3; no clear D. This CDR3 comprises 14 residues. Germline V gene lookup returns CDR1 DFQATT and CDR2 SNEGSKA (reference sequence). V was shortened by 3 bases and J by 0 bases, with 10 bases between the two germline ends. The CDR3 region is CSARDTSSTDTQYF. The CDR3 DNA is TGCAGTGCTAGGGATACCTCTAGCACAGATACGCAGTATTTT.

This clonotype appeared a few times. The rearrangement uses TRBV6-2 or TRBV6-3 and TRBJ1-5, with 9 bases aligning to TRBD1. With 5 bases clipped from V and 6 bases from J, the junction kept 11 bases outside the gene matches. Germline CDR1 and CDR2: MNHEY and SVGEGT. CDR3 length: 16 amino acids. DNA of the CDR3: TGTGCCAGCAGTCATCGTTACGGGACAGGGTTTCAGCCCCAGCATTTT. This gives the protein CASSHRYGTGFQPQHF.

The sample holds many counts of this clonotype. The rearrangement links TRBV30 to TRBJ2-7; no clear D gene. V shed 3 bases and J shed 0 bases, with 3 bases lying between them. Germline CDR1 and CDR2: GTSNPN and SVGIG (reference sequence). The CDR3 is made up of 11 amino acids. The CDR3 is CAWRHSYEQYF. The CDR3 coding sequence is TGTGCCTGGAGGCACTCCTACGAGCAGTACTTC.

The V gene is TRBV4-1, the J gene TRBJ2-5; 8 bases agree with TRBD1. The junction had 6 bases not matched to a gene; V was cut back by 3 bases and J by 6 bases. The CDR3 consists of 14 residues. Germline lookup yields CDR1 MGHRA and CDR2 YSYEKL. This CDR3 reads CASSQGGRGQTQYF. CDR3 in DNA: TGCGCCAGCAGCCAGGGGGGCAGGGGGCAGACCCAGTACTTC.

This clonotype has ten or more counts. This sequence joins TRBV7-9 and TRBJ2-3, with D hard to call. V shed 4 bases and J shed 1 base, with 6 bases lying between them. From germline, CDR1 is SEHNR and CDR2 FQNEAQ (reference sequence). There are 13 residues in the CDR3. The CDR3 reads CASSSSRTDTQYF. The CDR3 DNA reads TGTGCCAGCAGCTCCAGCCGCACAGATACGCAGTATTTT. Supplemented by reference TRBV7-9 and TRBJ2-3, the full variable domain reads DTGVSQNPRHKITKRGQNVTFRCDPISEHNRLYWYRQTLGQGPEFLTYFQNEAQLEKSRLLSDRFSAERPKGSFSTLEIQRTEQGDSAMYLCASSSSRTDTQYFGPGTRLTVL.

This clonotype has just one count. The DNA of the CDR3 is TGTGCCAGCAGCCACACCCCGGGACTAGCGAGGGGGCAGTACTTC. It codes for CASSHTPGLARGQYF. This chain uses TRBV12-3 or TRBV12-4 with TRBJ2-7; 10 positions match TRBD2. Trimming cost V 6 bases and J 9 bases; bases outside gene matches: 14. The CDR3 is 15 residues long.

This clonotype has ten or more counts. In nucleotides, the CDR3 is TGTGCCAGCAGTTTCCGGGGGATGAACACTGAAGCTTTCTTT. Its translation is CASSFRGMNTEAFF. The chain has TRBV28 and TRBJ1-1; D may be TRBD1 (5 bases). V was cut by 3 bases and J by 0 bases, with 8 bases left in between. CDR1 MDHEN and CDR2 SYDVKM come from the germline V gene. The CDR3 contains 14 residues.

In this sample, this clonotype turned up many times. V usage is TRBV9 and J usage is TRBJ1-5, with D possibly matching TRBD1 (5 bases). This CDR3 spans 15 amino acids. The V end lost 5 bases, the J end lost 0 bases, and 12 bases lay between the germline ends. The V gene's germline CDR1 is SGDLS and CDR2 YYNGEE. CDR3 protein: CASRQGPYSNQPQHF. In nucleotides, the CDR3 is TGTGCCAGCAGGCAGGGCCCATATAGCAATCAGCCCCAGCATTTT.

This clonotype was counted many times. The V and J genes are TRBV6-2 or TRBV6-3 and TRBJ2-3; the match to TRBD2 covers 7 bases. Trimming removed 5 bases from V and 5 bases from J; junction bases left unmatched: 7. CDR1 is MNHEY, CDR2 SVGEGT, per germline. There are 14 residues in the CDR3. The CDR3 coding sequence is TGTGCCAGCAGTGCGAGCGGGGTATTAGATACGCAGTATTTT. The encoded protein is CASSASGVLDTQYF.

Worth noting for this clonotype: This CDR3 is missing its conserved last phenylalanine or tryptophan, likely due to a read error. V is TRBV6-5 and J is TRBJ1-1; unclear D gene. The CDR3 is 12 amino acids. With 2 bases removed from V and 4 bases from J, the gap between germline ends came to 5 bases. Germline assignment: CDR1 MNHEY and CDR2 SVGAGI. The CDR3 bases are TGTGCCAGCAGTTACCTTGGCACTGAAGCTTTCTGT. Translating it yields CASSYLGTEAFC.

This clonotype was counted only a few times. The rearrangement uses TRBV11-3 and TRBJ2-7; 10 bases match TRBD1. Germline CDR1 and CDR2: SGHNT and YENEEA. V dropped 5 bases and J dropped 1; count of bases not matched to a gene: 5. The CDR3 is 15 residues long. As DNA, the CDR3 is TGTGCCAGCAGCGCACGACAGGGGGCTTCCTACGAGCAGTACTTC. This encodes CASSARQGASYEQYF.

This chain uses TRBV28 with TRBJ1-4, with a possible D match to TRBD1 (6 bases). The CDR3 length is 14 residues. Germline V lookup: CDR1 MDHEN, CDR2 SYDVKM. The V gene lost 8 bases and the J gene lost 7 bases, with 17 bases spanning the gap. The CDR3 region has the DNA TGTGCCAGCGGCCTTAGGACAGCGGGTGAAAAACTGTTTTTT. Its translation is CASGLRTAGEKLFF.

This clonotype was detected only a few times. This chain connects TRBV6-2 or TRBV6-3 to TRBJ2-5; possible D gene TRBD2, 6 bases. CDR1 and CDR2 from the germline V gene are MNHEY and SVGEGT. This CDR3 is built from 14 residues. Trimming took off 1 base at V and 2 bases at J, with 8 bases between the two ends. CDR3: CASSYWAGQETQYF. As DNA, the CDR3 is TGTGCCAGCAGTTACTGGGCGGGACAAGAGACCCAGTACTTC.

The V gene is TRBV27, the J gene TRBJ2-3, with TRBD1 as a possible D gene (5 bases). The CDR3 loop spans 16 amino acids. The V end lost 6 bases, the J end lost 0 bases, and 16 bases lay between the germline ends. The germline V gene has CDR1 MNHEY and CDR2 SMNVEV (reference sequence). CDR3 in amino acids: CASRKGRGRSTDTQYF. CDR3 nucleotides: TGTGCCAGCAGAAAGGGAAGGGGTCGCAGCACAGATACGCAGTATTTT.

Comment on this clonotype: Being one base from a much bigger clone, this may be a read error. The chain joins TRBV11-2 to TRBJ2-3, with a weak D call TRBD2 (7 bases). The V gene's germline CDR1 is SGHAT and CDR2 FQNNGV. This CDR3 spans 15 amino acids. The CDR3 DNA follows: TGTGCCCGCAGCTTAGAGGGCGCGGGGGCCGATACGCAGTATTTT. It translates to CARSLEGAGADTQYF. Looking up the rest from reference TRBV11-2 and TRBJ2-3 gives the full variable domain: EAGVAQSPRYKIIEKRQSVAFWCNPISGHATLYWYQQILGQGPKLLIQFQNNGVVDDSQLPKDRFSAERLKGVDSTLKIQPAKLEDSAVYLCARSLEGAGADTQYFGPGTRLTVL.

On this clonotype: The germline gene is not matched at one end of the junction; a read error may be the cause. The V call is TRBV7-9, the J call TRBJ2-7; D ambiguous. Germline assignment: CDR1 SEHNR and CDR2 FQNEAQ (reference sequence). This CDR3 has 12 residues. The CDR3 protein is CASSFTAYEQHF. DNA for the CDR3: TGTGCCAGCAGCTTTACGGCCTACGAGCAGCACTTC.

The chain has TRBV6-2 or TRBV6-3 and TRBJ2-7; TRBD2 aligns across 7 bases. This CDR3 is built from 16 residues. V shed 0 bases, J shed 0 bases, and the junction held 5 bases outside the gene matches. The germline V gene encodes CDR1 MNHEY and CDR2 SVGEGT. The CDR3 loop is CASSYSGGRYSYEQYF. CDR3 nucleotide sequence: TGTGCCAGCAGTTACTCTGGCGGGAGATACTCCTACGAGCAGTACTTC.

The CDR3 DNA follows: TGCGCCAGCAGCCAAGCTTGGGGGGGGGGTAAGAATGAGCAGTTCTTC. It specifies CASSQAWGGGKNEQFF. The genes are TRBV4-3 and TRBJ2-1, with 7 bases lining up with TRBD2. After removal of 1 base from V and 7 bases from J, the junction contained 10 bases not matched to a gene. From germline, CDR1 is LGHNA and CDR2 YSLEER. The CDR3 runs to 16 residues.

V and J are TRBV20-1 and TRBJ2-7, with 10 nucleotides matching TRBD2. This CDR3 region has 15 residues. Unmatched junction bases numbered 6, after V lost 1 base and J lost 3 bases. Germline assignment: CDR1 DFQATT and CDR2 SNEGSKA (reference sequence). CDR3: CSARALLAGNYEQYF. CDR3 nucleotide sequence: TGCAGTGCTAGAGCCCTACTAGCGGGGAACTACGAGCAGTACTTC.

This clonotype was seen ten or more times. This chain connects TRBV2 to TRBJ2-7, with 11 positions matching TRBD2. V dropped 8 bases and J dropped 4; count of bases not matched to a gene: 4. The CDR3 sequence is 13 residues long. From germline, CDR1 is SNHLY and CDR2 FYNNEI. The CDR3 reads CASQGLAEYEQYF. CDR3 coding DNA: TGTGCCAGCCAGGGACTAGCGGAGTACGAGCAGTACTTC.

This clonotype was picked up a small number of times. The chain has TRBV6-5 and TRBJ1-1; a possible D gene is TRBD1 (5 bases). This CDR3 has 16 amino acids. Trimming pared 4 bases from V and 3 bases from J, leaving 18 bases between. Germline CDR1 is MNHEY and CDR2 is SVGAGI. In nucleotides, the CDR3 is TGTGCCAGCAGTTCCGGGACCCTGAGGAGGGACACTGAAGCTTTCTTT. Amino acids: CASSSGTLRRDTEAFF.

The rearrangement links TRBV6-1 to TRBJ1-4; TRBD1 matches at 8 bases. Unmatched junction bases numbered 8, after V lost 1 base and J lost 7 bases. Looked up from germline, CDR1 is MNHNS and CDR2 is SASEGT. CDR3 length: 16 amino acids. The CDR3 reads CASSEGTGSSFEKLFF. CDR3 nucleotide sequence: TGTGCCAGCAGTGAAGGGACAGGGAGTTCGTTTGAAAAACTGTTTTTT.